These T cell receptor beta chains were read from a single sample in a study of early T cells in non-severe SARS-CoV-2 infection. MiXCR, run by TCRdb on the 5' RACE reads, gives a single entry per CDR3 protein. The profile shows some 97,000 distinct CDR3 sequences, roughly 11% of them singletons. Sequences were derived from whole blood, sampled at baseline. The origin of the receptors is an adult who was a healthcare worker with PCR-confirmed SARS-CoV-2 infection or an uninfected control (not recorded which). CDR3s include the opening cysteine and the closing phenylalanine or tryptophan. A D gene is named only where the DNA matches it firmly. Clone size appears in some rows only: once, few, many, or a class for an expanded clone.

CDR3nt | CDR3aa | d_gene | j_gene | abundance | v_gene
TGTGCCAGCAGCCCCCCTTCGACAGGGCCGGACTACGAGCAGTACTTC | CASSPPSTGPDYEQYF | TRBD1 | TRBJ2-7 | - | TRBV14
TGTGCCAGCACCCAGTGGAGCACAGATACGCAGTATTTT | CASTQWSTDTQYF | - | TRBJ2-3 | - | TRBV11-2
TGCGCCAGCAGTGAAAAGCGGGGGGACGGAGATACGCAGTATTTT | CASSEKRGDGDTQYF | TRBD2 | TRBJ2-3 | - | TRBV10-2
TGTGCCAGCAGTCCCGGGACATCGGAGGACACAGATACGCAGTATTTT | CASSPGTSEDTDTQYF | - | TRBJ2-3 | - | TRBV6-5
TGTGCCAGCAGCTTAGACAGGGCGTCCTACGAGCAGTACTTC | CASSLDRASYEQYF | - | TRBJ2-7 | few | TRBV7-9
TGTGCCAGCAGTTTCAGCGGGGTAGGCACAGATACGCAGTATTTT | CASSFSGVGTDTQYF | TRBD2 | TRBJ2-3 | many | TRBV27
TGTGCCAGTAGTATCGCGGCGCTAAGGTACAATGAGCAGTTCTTC | CASSIAALRYNEQFF | - | TRBJ2-1 | few | TRBV19
TGTGCCAGCAGTTACCCGGGACTTCAGGCCGATGAGCAGTTCTTC | CASSYPGLQADEQFF | - | TRBJ2-1 | - | TRBV6-5
TGCAGTGCTCCGTCGTCTGGAAACACCATATATTTT | CSAPSSGNTIYF | - | TRBJ1-3 | - | TRBV20-1
TGCAGTGCTAGAGATGACGGGGGTAAGAACACTGAAGCTTTCTTT | CSARDDGGKNTEAFF | - | TRBJ1-1 | many | TRBV20-1
TGTGCCAGTAGTGCACAGGGGGCCAAAAACATTCAGTACTTC | CASSAQGAKNIQYF | TRBD1 | TRBJ2-4 | - | TRBV19
TGCGCCAGCAGCCCGACTGCAACTAATGAAAAACTGTTTTTT | CASSPTATNEKLFF | - | TRBJ1-4 | many | TRBV5-1
TGTGCCAGCAGCCCCCTTTGGGGGGGCAATGAGCAGTTCTTC | CASSPLWGGNEQFF | TRBD2 | TRBJ2-1 | - | TRBV7-6
TGTGCTAGTGGTCCTCCAGGGAGGGGGACTCTCGACGAGCAGTACTTC | CASGPPGRGTLDEQYF | - | TRBJ2-7 | many | TRBV12-5
TGCAGTGCTAGAGGGAGTAGGGGTCGTGAAGATACGCAGTATTTT | CSARGSRGREDTQYF | - | TRBJ2-3 | - | TRBV20-1
TGTGCCAGCCAGACAGGGGACGGCGGGGAGCTGTTTTTT | CASQTGDGGELFF | TRBD1 | TRBJ2-2 | many | TRBV19
TGTGCCAGCTCACCAAGTCTAGGAAGTCAGGGAATCAATGAGCAGTTCTTC | CASSPSLGSQGINEQFF | - | TRBJ2-1 | many | TRBV18
TGTGCCAGCTCACCCGGGCTGGGCACTGAAGCTTTCTTT | CASSPGLGTEAFF | - | TRBJ1-1 | - | TRBV18
TGCAGCGTTGGGGGATACAATGAGCAGTTCTTC | CSVGGYNEQFF | - | TRBJ2-1 | many | TRBV29-1
TGTGCCAGCAGCTTAGAGATCGGGGGCTACACCTTC | CASSLEIGGYTF | - | TRBJ1-2 | many | TRBV7-2
TGCAGTGCTAGTCGGCGCGAGAGATACGAGCAGTACTTC | CSASRRERYEQYF | - | TRBJ2-7 | few | TRBV20-1
TGTGCCAGTAGTAATTATGGGACAGTGTTGGAGACCCAGTACTTC | CASSNYGTVLETQYF | TRBD1 | TRBJ2-5 | few | TRBV19
TGTGCCAGCAGCTTCCGGGACAGGCAACGTTATAGCAATCAGCCCCAGCATTTT | CASSFRDRQRYSNQPQHF | TRBD1 | TRBJ1-5 | many | TRBV5-5
TGTGCCAGCAGCCAACAGGGGGGCACTGGGGCCAACGTCCTGACTTTC | CASSQQGGTGANVLTF | - | TRBJ2-6 | few | TRBV3-1
TGTGCCAGCAGTGGGCCGAGGGACTGGAGCTCCTATAATTCACCCCTCCACTTT | CASSGPRDWSSYNSPLHF | - | TRBJ1-6 | - | TRBV28
TGTGCCAGCAGCCGCCTGACTAGCGGCTCCTACAATGAGCAGTTCTTC | CASSRLTSGSYNEQFF | TRBD2 | TRBJ2-1 | - | TRBV3-1
TGCAGCGTCGTGGAGGATGGCGCCTACAATGAGCAGTTCTTC | CSVVEDGAYNEQFF | - | TRBJ2-1 | few | TRBV29-1
TGTGCCAGCAGCTTAACCGGGAACCAAGAGACCCAGTACTTC | CASSLTGNQETQYF | - | TRBJ2-5 | many | TRBV13
TGTGCCAGCAGCTTTGCTCCGGAGAAAAGCTACACCTTC | CASSFAPEKSYTF | - | TRBJ1-2 | - | TRBV2
TGCAGCCATCTTGGTGCTAGCGGGATATTTGCAAATACGCAGTATTTT | CSHLGASGIFANTQYF | TRBD2 | TRBJ2-3 | - | TRBV29-1
TGTGCCACCAGTGATTACTTAACAGATACGCAGTATTTT | CATSDYLTDTQYF | - | TRBJ2-3 | many | TRBV24-1
TGCGCCAGCAGCTTGGTAGGGGTCTCTGGGGCCAACGTCCTGACTTTC | CASSLVGVSGANVLTF | - | TRBJ2-6 | many | TRBV5-1
TGTGCCAGCAGCGGTAGGGGACTGTACGAGCAGTACTTC | CASSGRGLYEQYF | - | TRBJ2-7 | few | TRBV6-2/TRBV6-3
TGTGCCAGCAGCCATAGTGGGACTAATAACTACAATGAGCAGTTCTTC | CASSHSGTNNYNEQFF | TRBD2 | TRBJ2-1 | - | TRBV11-1
TGTGCCAGCGGGGGGACATATGGAGAGACCCAGTACTTC | CASGGTYGETQYF | - | TRBJ2-5 | few | TRBV9
TGTGCCAGCAGCTTCTTAGATAATCCCTACGAGCAGTACTTC | CASSFLDNPYEQYF | - | TRBJ2-7 | - | TRBV5-4
TGTGCCATCAGTGACGGGACTAGCGGGAGTCGGTACGAGCAGTACTTC | CAISDGTSGSRYEQYF | TRBD2 | TRBJ2-7 | few | TRBV10-3
TGCAGCGTTGATGACAACCCCTATGGCTACACCTTC | CSVDDNPYGYTF | - | TRBJ1-2 | - | TRBV29-1
TGTGCCAGCAGTGAGTTTCGATACGAGCAGTACTTC | CASSEFRYEQYF | - | TRBJ2-7 | - | TRBV6-1
TGTGCTAGTGGTTTGCTATCTATCGGAAAGCCAGGCGAGCAGTACTTC | CASGLLSIGKPGEQYF | - | TRBJ2-7 | - | TRBV12-5
TGTGCCAGCAGCCGCGATTGGGGTACGCAGTATTTT | CASSRDWGTQYF | - | TRBJ2-3 | - | TRBV14
TGTGCCAGCAGCCCACGGACAGGCCTCTATGGCTACACCTTC | CASSPRTGLYGYTF | TRBD1 | TRBJ1-2 | few | TRBV7-9
TGTGCCAGTACTCGGGGCGCCAGCTCCTACAATGAGCAGTTCTTC | CASTRGASSYNEQFF | - | TRBJ2-1 | few | TRBV19
TGCGCCAGCAACCAGGGGATAGGAGGGCCACTCCCTCTGGATGGCTACACCTTC | CASNQGIGGPLPLDGYTF | - | TRBJ1-2 | - | TRBV5-1
TGTGCCAGCAGTTTAGGAGGCACGGGCGGGGAGCTGTTTTTT | CASSLGGTGGELFF | - | TRBJ2-2 | few | TRBV12-3/TRBV12-4
TGTGCCAGCAGCTACGGACCAGCGAACACTGAAGCTTTCTTT | CASSYGPANTEAFF | - | TRBJ1-1 | few | TRBV6-6
TGTGCCAGCAGTCGGATCGGCGGGAGCCTCGATACGCAGTATTTT | CASSRIGGSLDTQYF | TRBD2 | TRBJ2-3 | - | TRBV12-3/TRBV12-4
TGCAGCGTTGAAGATCGGGGGGTTTCTAACTATGGCTACACCTTC | CSVEDRGVSNYGYTF | - | TRBJ1-2 | many | TRBV29-1
TGTGCCAGCAGCTACAGACAGTTTACACCGGGTAATTCACCCCTCCACTTT | CASSYRQFTPGNSPLHF | - | TRBJ1-6 | many | TRBV7-2
TGTGCCAGCAGTTTTGATAGGGGCAAGACTGAAGCTTTCTTT | CASSFDRGKTEAFF | - | TRBJ1-1 | many | TRBV12-3/TRBV12-4
TGCGCCAGCAGCCAAGTGGGGGTGAGCACAGATACGCAGTATTTT | CASSQVGVSTDTQYF | - | TRBJ2-3 | - | TRBV4-1
TGCGCCAGCAGCTTGGGACATTTATCGAACACCGGGGAGCTGTTTTTT | CASSLGHLSNTGELFF | - | TRBJ2-2 | many | TRBV5-1
TGTGCCAGCAGCTTACCAGGGGATCAATACGAGCAGTACTTC | CASSLPGDQYEQYF | - | TRBJ2-7 | - | TRBV5-8
TGCAGTGTAGGGGCAGGGGACGAGCAGTACTTC | CSVGAGDEQYF | - | TRBJ2-7 | - | TRBV20-1
TGCGCCAGCAGCCCTATGATCGGACTCAATCAGCCCCAGCATTTT | CASSPMIGLNQPQHF | - | TRBJ1-5 | few | TRBV4-3